A single TCR beta chain is shown here with its context. The antigen remains undetermined. The sample belongs to a study of T cell responses to AZD1222 COVID-19 vaccine. The CDR3 is made up of 12 amino acids. In germline, CDR1 is MDHEN, CDR2 SYDVKM. Trimming stripped 5 bases from V and 6 bases from J, with 10 bases between. The method was immunoSEQ multiplex PCR; TCRdb's version includes in-frame clones alone and lacks a portion of them. The data contain some 120,000 clones, about nine tenths of them singletons. Broader study findings: Distributed over spike, vaccine-associated CD4 TCRs predominated at 160-218 and 743-854.

The chain has TRBV28 and TRBJ1-2; tentative D call: TRBD1 (6 bases). The clonotype comes from an adult who received the MenACWY meningococcal vaccine as a control. The sequencing here drew on peripheral blood, taken 28 days after the second dose of the MenACWY control vaccine. This chain's CDR3 is CASSQGPHGYTF. CDR3 in DNA: TGTGCCAGCAGTCAGGGGCCACATGGCTACACCTTC.